The clone carrying this T cell receptor beta chain was detected once. Authors' processing steps: Amplification with reference gene primers provided the estimates of nucleated cell counts. Produced via immunoSEQ multiplex PCR; TCRdb's table is partial and in-frame only. The V and J calls and clone size come from that table; D and trimming were worked out from the DNA. The data show about 160,000 clones, just over 90% seen once. This record comes from a study of blood T cell repertoires in COVID-19. About the research overall: Samples representing acute and convalescent COVID-19 were sourced from the United States, Italy and Spain.

From germline, CDR1 is SGHDT and CDR2 YYEEEE. V was trimmed by 3 bases and J by 7 bases, leaving 20 bases between them. The CDR3 contains 15 residues. The sequencing sample was made of peripheral blood. The TCR was taken from a woman aged 55-69 years with COVID-19, enrolled during active disease. The chain recombines TRBV5-6 with TRBJ2-7; possibly TRBD1 for D (5 bases). The CDR3 region has the DNA TGTGCCAGCAGCTCAATAGGGGTAGGGCGCAGGGAGCAGTACTTC. Its protein product is CASSSIGVGRREQYF.